These 8 T cell receptor beta chains originate from one sample sequenced in a study of a mutant IDH1 vaccine in newly diagnosed glioma. Time point meaning: baseline, week 1 (first vaccination visit). Treatment specified: pre-vaccination baseline after standard-of-care therapy. This table comes from immunoSEQ multiplex PCR, and its TCRdb copy is limited to in-frame clones, with some not included. The profile covers more than 20,000 clones, with about nine tenths appearing a single time and under 9.5% taken by the ten largest. This sample comprised PBMCs, obtained from a glioma patient treated with radiotherapy, temozolomide or both. The receptors stem from a young man with glioma.

The V and J genes are TRBV6-5 and TRBJ2-5; 10 bases match TRBD2. This CDR3 region has 14 residues. V gave up 6 bases and J gave up 4 bases; unmatched junction bases: 5. Germline lookup yields CDR1 MNHEY and CDR2 SVGAGI. In DNA form, the CDR3 reads TGTGCCAGCAGAAAAGCGGGAGGGCCAGAGACCCAGTACTTC. The encoded protein is CASRKAGGPETQYF.

The chain joins TRBV30 to TRBJ2-2; 9 bases are shared with TRBD2. Trimming cost V 4 bases and J 6 bases; bases outside gene matches: 6. Germline V gene lookup returns CDR1 GTSNPN and CDR2 SVGIG (reference sequence). The length of the CDR3 is 14 residues. This CDR3 is CAWMKLAGPGELFF. CDR3 bases: TGTGCCTGGATGAAGCTAGCGGGACCCGGGGAGCTGTTTTTT.

V is TRBV6-1 and J is TRBJ2-7, with D uncertain. The CDR3 contains 14 residues. CDR1 is MNHNS and CDR2 is SASEGT in the germline V gene. With 1 base removed from V and 0 bases from J, the gap between germline ends came to 7 bases. CDR3 nucleotide sequence: TGTGCCAGCAGTGAAGTTGGCCGCTCCTACGAGCAGTACTTC. Translation: CASSEVGRSYEQYF.

The rearrangement links TRBV6-4 to TRBJ2-2, with TRBD2 identical over 8 bases. Germline CDR1 is MRHNA and CDR2 is SNTAGT. The CDR3 is made up of 14 amino acids. V gave up 5 bases and J gave up 5 bases; unmatched junction bases: 4. Here the CDR3 reads CASSSGRDTGELFF. CDR3 nucleotide sequence: TGTGCCAGCAGTAGCGGGAGAGATACCGGGGAGCTGTTTTTT.

The CDR3 here is CSVVAGGWDTEAFF. The CDR3 bases are TGCAGCGTTGTGGCGGGGGGCTGGGACACTGAAGCTTTCTTT. This chain connects TRBV29-1 to TRBJ1-1, with TRBD1 as a possible D gene (6 bases). Trimming shortened V by 4 bases and J by 3 bases, and 15 bases separated the two germline ends. This CDR3 region has 14 residues. CDR1 is SQVTM and CDR2 is ANQGSEA in the germline V gene.

The V gene is TRBV6-5, the J gene TRBJ2-6, with D uncertain. The CDR3 runs 15 residues. Per the germline V gene, CDR1 is MNHEY and CDR2 is SVGAGI. Trimming stripped 8 bases from V and 0 bases from J, with 11 bases between. The CDR3 loop is CASALPISGANVLTF. CDR3 DNA: TGTGCCAGCGCCCTCCCGATCTCTGGGGCCAACGTCCTGACTTTC.

This clone is categorized as large (0.1 to 1%). V and J are TRBV19 and TRBJ1-5, with D maybe TRBD1 (5 bases). CDR3 length: 16 residues. Trimming removed 3 bases from V and 0 bases from J, with 12 bases in between. Germline CDR1 LNHDA, CDR2 SQIVND (reference sequence). This CDR3 is CASSMGGDDSNQPQHF. As DNA, the CDR3 is TGTGCCAGTAGTATGGGAGGGGACGATAGCAATCAGCCCCAGCATTTT.

V and J are TRBV25-1 and TRBJ1-3; D gene ambiguous. The CDR3 runs to 16 residues. Trimming took 0 bases from V and 4 from J, leaving 13 bases between them. The germline V gene encodes CDR1 MGHDK and CDR2 SYGVNS. The CDR3 DNA is TGTGCCAGCAGTGAATATAACCGGCTTTACGGAAACACCATATATTTT. This gives the protein CASSEYNRLYGNTIYF.